The 2 T cell receptor beta chains presented below share a single source sample, sequenced in a study of OX40 agonist ivuxolimab in advanced cancers. Repertoires were generated with immunoSEQ multiplex PCR, while TCRdb's copy carries only in-frame clones and drops some. This table has more than 35,000 clones, less than 85% appearing once. The material sequenced was CD4+ or CD8+ T cells sorted from blood, taken in a trial of the OX40 agonist ivuxolimab. The receptors originated from an adult with an advanced solid tumor such as melanoma, head and neck, liver or kidney cancer.

The CDR3: CASSQAQLPSNEKLFF. DNA of the CDR3: TGCGCCAGCAGCCAAGCCCAGTTGCCGAGTAATGAAAAACTGTTTTTT. The chain is built from TRBV4-1 and TRBJ1-4; D unclear. Trimming shortened V by 1 base and J by 4 bases, and 13 bases separated the two germline ends. This CDR3 has 16 amino acids. Germline loops: CDR1 MGHRA, CDR2 YSYEKL.

To note about this clone: The sample holds other DNA sequences that translate to the same CDR3. This sequence joins TRBV18 and TRBJ1-1; D unclear. Trimming stripped 3 bases from V and 0 bases from J, with 5 bases between. The CDR3 consists of 13 residues. Germline CDR1 and CDR2: KGHSH and LQKENI. The CDR3 region is CASSPPVNTEAFF. The CDR3 nucleotides read TGTGCCAGCTCACCCCCGGTGAACACTGAAGCTTTCTTT.